The T cell receptor beta chain described here comes from a study of T-cell reconstitution after alpha-beta-depleted transplantation in children. Findings of the study overall: It was surviving recipient T cells and thymic progenitors that gave some patients high TCRbeta diversity at day 60. As was reported, about two months after transplant, alpha-beta T cells came from several hundred expanded graft clones.

Note on this clonotype: Its antigen is currently unknown.

This CDR3 has 20 residues. Unmatched junction bases numbered 29, after V lost 6 bases and J lost 6 bases. CDR1 and CDR2 from the germline V gene are SQVTM and ANQGSEA. As it was prepared, the TCRbeta library received unique molecular identifiers. TCRdb passed the PCR reads through MiXCR, listing each CDR3 protein once. The sample has roughly 420,000 distinct CDR3 sequences, 15% to 20% seen once. The rearrangement uses TRBV29-1 and TRBJ1-1, with TRBD1 matching 9 bases. The sequencing used PBMCs, mostly from graft donor cells, collected 360 days after TCRalphabeta/CD19-depleted stem cell transplant. This clonotype was obtained from a boy less than two years old who had a stem cell transplant for Wiskott-Aldrich syndrome, so the T cells may come from the graft donor. CDR3 in amino acids: CSVGGDRVGAARQVRSEAFF. CDR3 DNA sequence: TGCAGCGTCGGGGGGGACAGGGTTGGGGCTGCGCGTCAGGTCCGTTCTGAAGCTTTCTTT.